This is a list of T cell receptor beta chains from one sample in a study of shared clonotypes between healthy human individuals. The protocol was immunoSEQ multiplex PCR, while the TCRdb copy is restricted to in-frame clones and leaves out a portion. Among over a million clones listed, more than 75% were seen once. The sample was memory CD4+ T cells from PBMCs. These TCRs come from a man younger than 30 in good health. Some clones in this sample may be carry-over from other donors' samples. CDR3s include the opening cysteine and the closing phenylalanine or tryptophan. D genes are given only for firm matches. The listing skips clone size in some rows; elsewhere it reads once, few, many or a size class.

>TRBJ2-2|TRBV10-3|-|-
TGCGCCATCAGTGACAGCCACGACAGCACCGGGGAGCTGTTTTTT
CAISDSHDSTGELFF
>TRBJ1-4|TRBV5-1|TRBD1|-
TGCGCCAGCAGCCTCGGGACAGGGGGTGAAAAACTGTTTTTT
CASSLGTGGEKLFF
>TRBJ2-2|TRBV5-1|TRBD1|-
TGCGCCAGCAGCCTCGGACAGGGCCGATTGTACACCGGGGAGCTGTTTTTT
CASSLGQGRLYTGELFF
>TRBJ2-7|TRBV21-1|-|-
TGTGCCAGCAGCCGACCGGAGACCTCAAGTGAGCAGTACTTC
CASSRPETSSEQYF
>TRBJ1-1|TRBV10-3|-|-
TGTGCCATCAGTCCACAGGAAATGAACACTGAAGCTTTCTTT
CAISPQEMNTEAFF
>TRBJ1-3|TRBV11-3|-|-
TGTGCCAGCAGCCAGAACTCGGCGAACACCATATATTTT
CASSQNSANTIYF
>TRBJ2-1|TRBV5-8|-|-
TGTGCCAGCAGCCTGGGAGAGGCCAGATACAATGAGCAGTTCTTC
CASSLGEARYNEQFF
>TRBJ2-5|TRBV2|-|few
TGTGCCAGCAGCCTAAATGCCAGGGTGGACATTCGGTACCAAGAGACCCAGTACTTC
CASSLNARVDIRYQETQYF
>TRBJ1-1|TRBV7-9|-|few
TGTGCCAGCAGCTTAGATGGGGCGAACACTGAAGCTTTCTTT
CASSLDGANTEAFF
>TRBJ1-2|TRBV6-5|-|-
TGTGCCAGCAAATCGTCCTATGGCTACACCTTC
CASKSSYGYTF
>TRBJ2-1|TRBV7-3|TRBD2|-
TGTGCCAGCAGCTTACTAGCGGGAGACTACAATGAGCAGTTCTTC
CASSLLAGDYNEQFF